This T cell receptor (beta chain) came from a study of blood T cell repertoires in COVID-19. Looking at the study overall: Sites across the United States, Italy and Spain contributed samples from acute and convalescent COVID-19. PBMCs, B-cell-depleted T cells, or T cells were the source of the cDNA or gDNA that made up the material.

Per the germline V gene, CDR1 is GTSNPN and CDR2 is SVGIG (reference sequence). With 2 bases removed from V and 8 bases from J, the gap between germline ends came to 16 bases. The CDR3 runs 13 residues. In the authors' workflow: Amplification with reference gene primers provided the estimates of nucleated cell counts. Generated by immunoSEQ multiplex PCR, the TCRdb table keeps only in-frame clones and is missing some. V, J and clone size are those of that table, while D and trimming were read from the DNA. The sample has more than 130,000 clones, more than 80% seen once. Sequences were obtained from peripheral blood. The source of this sequence is a woman of 80 years or more in a cohort sampled during active or convalescent COVID-19. The chain has TRBV30 and TRBJ2-7, with D possibly matching TRBD2 (6 bases). The CDR3 DNA is TGTGCCTGGAGTCTAGGGCCCCGGGAGAAGCAGTACTTC. As protein: CAWSLGPREKQYF.